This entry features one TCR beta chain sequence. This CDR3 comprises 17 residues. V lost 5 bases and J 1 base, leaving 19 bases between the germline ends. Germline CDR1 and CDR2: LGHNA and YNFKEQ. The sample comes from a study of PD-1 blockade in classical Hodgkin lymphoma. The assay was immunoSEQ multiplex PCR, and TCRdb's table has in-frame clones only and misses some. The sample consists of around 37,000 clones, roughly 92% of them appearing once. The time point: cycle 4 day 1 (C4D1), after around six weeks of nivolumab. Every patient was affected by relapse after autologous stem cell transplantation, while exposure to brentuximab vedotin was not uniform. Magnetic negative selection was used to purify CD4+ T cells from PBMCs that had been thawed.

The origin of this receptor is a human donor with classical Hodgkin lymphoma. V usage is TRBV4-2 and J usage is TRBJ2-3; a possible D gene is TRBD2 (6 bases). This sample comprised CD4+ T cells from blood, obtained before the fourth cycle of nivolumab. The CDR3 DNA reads TGTGCCAGCAGCTCCCGTCGTGACTCGGGGGGCACAGATACGCAGTATTTT. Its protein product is CASSSRRDSGGTDTQYF.